The 15 T cell receptor beta chains below were found in one sample sequenced in a study of cytomegalovirus exposure and HLA in healthy donors. PCR involved 60 Vbeta and 13 Jbeta primers. Sequencing used immunoSEQ multiplex PCR; TCRdb keeps in-frame clones, though not all of them. The table has 150,000 or so clones, over 65% seen once. Material: PBMCs. The receptors here all came from a man aged 35 to 55 in good health and CMV-seropositive.

The chain recombines TRBV25-1 with TRBJ2-5; 11 bases map to TRBD1. Unmatched junction bases numbered 6, after V lost 4 bases and J lost 2 bases. Germline CDR1 is MGHDK and CDR2 is SYGVNS. CDR3 length equals 16 residues. The CDR3 DNA follows: TGTGCCAGCAGTGCTGGGGACAGGGGGTCTCAAGAGACCCAGTACTTC. It is translated as CASSAGDRGSQETQYF.

This clone was detected only once. This chain links TRBV5-1 with TRBJ2-7; 10 bases align to TRBD1. This CDR3 has 14 residues. The trim removed 2 bases at V and 5 bases at J, leaving 4 bases unmatched. CDR1 is SGHRS and CDR2 is YFSETQ in the germline V gene. This CDR3 is CASSFVGTGDEQYF. DNA for the CDR3: TGCGCCAGCAGCTTTGTTGGGACAGGGGACGAGCAGTACTTC.

This clone occurred once. V and J are TRBV6-5 and TRBJ1-6; D is unresolved. This CDR3 comprises 13 residues. In germline, CDR1 is MNHEY, CDR2 SVGAGI. The germline V and J ends were trimmed by 4 bases and 7 bases, with 8 bases remaining between them. The DNA of the CDR3 is TGTGCCAGCAGTTTCTCTCCGAATTCACCCCTCCACTTT. The encoded protein is CASSFSPNSPLHF.

A single count supports this clone. The rearrangement joins TRBV15 to TRBJ2-7; TRBD1 aligns across 8 bases. J gave up 6 bases and V 5 bases, and 9 bases lay outside the gene matches. Germline V gene data show CDR1 as LNHNV and CDR2 as YYDKDF (reference sequence). CDR3 length: 14 residues. The CDR3 loop reads CATSLGRGQGEQYF. CDR3 nucleotide sequence: TGTGCCACCAGCCTTGGCAGGGGGCAAGGCGAGCAGTACTTC. Supplemented by reference TRBV15 and TRBJ2-7, the full variable domain reads DAMVIQNPRYQVTQFGKPVTLSCSQTLNHNVMYWYQQKSSQAPKLLFHYYDKDFNNEADTPDNFQSRRPNTSFCFLDIRSPGLGDTAMYLCATSLGRGQGEQYFGPGTRLTVT.

DNA for the CDR3: TGTGCCAGCAGCGTAGCCCTTGGACTAGCGGGGACCAATGAGCAGTTCTTC. The encoded protein is CASSVALGLAGTNEQFF. The V and J genes are TRBV9 and TRBJ2-1; 12 bases are shared with TRBD2. The length of the CDR3 is 17 residues. V shed 0 bases, J shed 6 bases, and the junction held 7 bases outside the gene matches. Per germline, CDR1 SGDLS and CDR2 YYNGEE.

V is TRBV10-3 and J is TRBJ2-1, with 9 bases identical to TRBD2. The CDR3 consists of 14 residues. V shed 6 bases and J 2 bases; nucleotides not matched to a gene: 2. Germline CDR1 reads ENHRY; CDR2 reads SYGVKD. The CDR3 protein is CAIRLAGAYNEQFF. The CDR3 DNA is TGTGCCATCAGGTTAGCGGGAGCCTACAATGAGCAGTTCTTC.

The chain uses TRBV7-9 and TRBJ1-5; perhaps TRBD1 as D (5 bases). CDR3 length: 14 amino acids. V lost 4 bases and J lost 7, with 14 bases in between. Looked up from germline, CDR1 is SEHNR and CDR2 is FQNEAQ (reference sequence). The CDR3 region is CASSSWGVGQPQHF. The CDR3 DNA is TGTGCCAGCAGCTCCTGGGGGGTAGGGCAGCCCCAGCATTTT. Variable domain in full (rest from reference TRBV7-9 and TRBJ1-5): DTGVSQNPRHKITKRGQNVTFRCDPISEHNRLYWYRQTLGQGPEFLTYFQNEAQLEKSRLLSDRFSAERPKGSFSTLEIQRTEQGDSAMYLCASSSWGVGQPQHFGDGTRLSIL.

The chain employs TRBV4-1 and TRBJ2-7, with a tentative D call TRBD1 (6 bases). The V gene's germline CDR1 is MGHRA and CDR2 YSYEKL. V was clipped by 1 base and J by 0 bases, with 10 bases between them. The CDR3 runs 15 residues. CDR3 region: CASSQGQGSSYEQYF. The DNA of the CDR3 is TGCGCCAGCAGCCAAGGCCAGGGGAGCTCCTACGAGCAGTACTTC.

The chain combines TRBV11-3 with TRBJ2-7; D uncertain. Trimming left V 4 bases short and J 0 bases short, with 19 bases between. CDR1 is SGHNT, CDR2 YENEEA, per germline. The CDR3 is made up of 17 amino acids. The CDR3 coding sequence is TGTGCCAGCAGCTCCCACTTTGGTTGGGCCAGCTCCTACGAGCAGTACTTC. Protein: CASSSHFGWASSYEQYF.

J is TRBJ2-1 and V is TRBV10-1; unclear D gene. The ends were cut back, 0 bases at V and 0 bases at J, with 9 bases in the middle. From germline, CDR1 is WNHNN and CDR2 SYGVQD (reference sequence). This CDR3 has 16 amino acids. DNA for the CDR3: TGCGCCAGCAGTGAGTCTTGGGCCAGCTCCTACAATGAGCAGTTCTTC. This encodes CASSESWASSYNEQFF.

The chain has TRBV5-6 and TRBJ2-1; D perhaps matches TRBD1 (6 bases). Per germline, CDR1 SGHDT and CDR2 YYEEEE. CDR3 size: 14 residues. V gave up 1 base and J gave up 4 bases, with 9 bases separating them. The CDR3 DNA sequence: TGTGCCAGCAGCTTGACAGGGAAATACAATGAGCAGTTCTTC. Protein sequence: CASSLTGKYNEQFF.

The V call is TRBV7-3, the J call TRBJ2-1, with 8 bases identical to TRBD2. This CDR3 contains 15 residues. The trim removed 5 bases at V and 7 bases at J, leaving 10 bases unmatched. Germline V gene lookup returns CDR1 SGHTA and CDR2 FQGTGA. The CDR3 region has the DNA TGTGCCAGCAGCCTGGAACCCACGGGGGGGAATGAGCAGTTCTTC. Translation gives CASSLEPTGGNEQFF.

A few counts support this clone. The rearrangement uses TRBV11-2 and TRBJ2-1; TRBD1 is a possible D gene (5 bases). Germline CDR1 and CDR2: SGHAT and FQNNGV. V was pared by 3 bases and J by 7 bases, with 13 bases between. CDR3 size: 14 residues. Here the CDR3 DNA reads TGTGCCAGCAGCTTCGAGATTAGGGGAAATGAGCAGTTCTTC. This translates into CASSFEIRGNEQFF.

The chain is built from TRBV6-7 and TRBJ1-6; D gene ambiguous. TRBV6-7 falls under the ORF class, with uncertain function. The CDR3 totals 17 residues. The ends were cut back, 2 bases at V and 4 bases at J, with 15 bases in the middle. CDR3 loop: CASSYVFGAGYNSPLHF. The CDR3 DNA follows: TGTGCCAGCAGTTACGTTTTCGGCGCAGGATATAATTCACCCCTCCACTTT.

This clone is a singleton in its sample. The V call is TRBV5-4, the J call TRBJ1-2, with D possibly being TRBD1 (5 bases). V was clipped by 5 bases and J by 6 bases, with 20 bases between them. Germline CDR1 SGHNT, CDR2 YYREEE (reference sequence). The CDR3 runs to 15 residues. The DNA for the CDR3 is TGTGCCAGCAGACCCTCTCTGACAGCAAAGGATGGCTACACCTTC. The encoded protein is CASRPSLTAKDGYTF.